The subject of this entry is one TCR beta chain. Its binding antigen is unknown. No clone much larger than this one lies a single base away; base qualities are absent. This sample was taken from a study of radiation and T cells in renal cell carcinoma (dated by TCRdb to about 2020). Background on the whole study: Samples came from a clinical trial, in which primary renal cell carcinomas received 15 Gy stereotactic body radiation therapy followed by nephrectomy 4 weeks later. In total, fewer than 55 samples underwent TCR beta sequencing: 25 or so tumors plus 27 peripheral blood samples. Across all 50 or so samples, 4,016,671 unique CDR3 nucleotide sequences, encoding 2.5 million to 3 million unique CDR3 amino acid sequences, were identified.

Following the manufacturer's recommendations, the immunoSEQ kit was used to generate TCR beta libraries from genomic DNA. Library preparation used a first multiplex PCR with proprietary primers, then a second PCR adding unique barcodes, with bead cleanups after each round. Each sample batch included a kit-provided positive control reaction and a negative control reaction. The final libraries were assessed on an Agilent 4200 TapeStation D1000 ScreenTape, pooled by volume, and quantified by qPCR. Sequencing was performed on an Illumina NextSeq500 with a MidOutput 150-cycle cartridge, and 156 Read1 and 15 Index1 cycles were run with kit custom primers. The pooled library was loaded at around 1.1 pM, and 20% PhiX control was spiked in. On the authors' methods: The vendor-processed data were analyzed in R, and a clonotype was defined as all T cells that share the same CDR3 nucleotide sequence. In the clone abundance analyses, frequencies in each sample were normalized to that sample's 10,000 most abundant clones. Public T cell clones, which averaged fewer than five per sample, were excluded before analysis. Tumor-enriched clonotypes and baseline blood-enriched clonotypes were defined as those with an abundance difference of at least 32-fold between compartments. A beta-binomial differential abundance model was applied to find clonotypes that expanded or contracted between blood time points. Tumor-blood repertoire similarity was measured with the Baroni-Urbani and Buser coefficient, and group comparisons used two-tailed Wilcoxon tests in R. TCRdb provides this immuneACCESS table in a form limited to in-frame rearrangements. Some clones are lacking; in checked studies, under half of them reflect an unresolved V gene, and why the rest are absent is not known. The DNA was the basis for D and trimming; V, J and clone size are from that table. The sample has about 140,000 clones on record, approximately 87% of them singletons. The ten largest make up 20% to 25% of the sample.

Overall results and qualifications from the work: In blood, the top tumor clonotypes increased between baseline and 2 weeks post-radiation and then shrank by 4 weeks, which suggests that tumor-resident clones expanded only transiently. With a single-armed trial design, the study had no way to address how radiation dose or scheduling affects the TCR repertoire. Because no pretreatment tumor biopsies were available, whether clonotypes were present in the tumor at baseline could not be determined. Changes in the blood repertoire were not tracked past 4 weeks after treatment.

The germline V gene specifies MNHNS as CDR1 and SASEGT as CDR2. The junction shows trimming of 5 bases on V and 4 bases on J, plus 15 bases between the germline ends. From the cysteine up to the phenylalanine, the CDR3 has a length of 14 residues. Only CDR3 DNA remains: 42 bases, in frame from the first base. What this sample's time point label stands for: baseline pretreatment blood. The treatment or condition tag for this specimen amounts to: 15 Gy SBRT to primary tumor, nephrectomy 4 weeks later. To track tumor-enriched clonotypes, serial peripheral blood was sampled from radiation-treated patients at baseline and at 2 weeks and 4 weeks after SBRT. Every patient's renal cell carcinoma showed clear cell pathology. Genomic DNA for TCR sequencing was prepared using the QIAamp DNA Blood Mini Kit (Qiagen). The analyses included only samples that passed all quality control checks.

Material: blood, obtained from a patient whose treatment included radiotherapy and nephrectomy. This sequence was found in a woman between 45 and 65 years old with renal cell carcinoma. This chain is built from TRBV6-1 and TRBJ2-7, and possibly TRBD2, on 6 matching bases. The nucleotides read TGTGCCAGCAGTCAACGGGAGCTCAGATACGAGCAGTACTTC. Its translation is CASSQRELRYEQYF.